This TCR beta chain came from a study of neurological immune-mediated disorders. Each CDR3 protein is one row after TCRdb ran MiXCR on the 5' RACE reads. This table holds around 14,000 distinct CDR3 sequences, 7% found once. The sorted libraries started from 1 million CD4+ or CD8+ T cells. Trimming removed 6 bases from V and 3 bases from J; junction bases left unmatched: 4. The CDR3 has 14 residues. CDR1 DFQATT and CDR2 SNEGSKA come from the germline V gene (reference sequence). For this clonotype: Its antigen remains unknown.

Study observations and caveats: CDR3 amino acid sequences of expanded clones were not shared across subjects, a result suggesting private repertoires in all groups.

This receptor was identified in a woman aged 40 to 55 in good health. This chain links TRBV20-1 with TRBJ2-1, with 11 bases lining up with TRBD2. Sequenced: CD8+ T cells from blood. CDR3 DNA sequence: TGCAGTGCAACTAGCGGGGGTAACTACAATGAGCAGTTCTTC. Its translation: CSATSGGNYNEQFF.